This T cell receptor beta chain was retrieved from a study of cytomegalovirus exposure and HLA in healthy donors. Per the germline V gene, CDR1 is MDHEN and CDR2 is SYDVKM. The CDR3 extends over 15 amino acids. The V and J ends lost 7 bases and 8 bases respectively, with 18 bases between them. With 60 Vbeta and 13 Jbeta primers, the PCR was carried out. The data were produced by immunoSEQ multiplex PCR, yet TCRdb's version contains in-frame clones alone and is incomplete. This sample has tens of thousands of clones, with about four fifths found just once. The receptor's source is a man between 50 and 59 years old in good health and CMV-seronegative. Sequenced material: PBMCs. This rearrangement joins TRBV28 to TRBJ1-6, with D possibly being TRBD1 (5 bases). CDR3 bases: TGTGCCAGCAAGCCCACGCGCAGGGTTGATTCACCCCTCCACTTT. This encodes CASKPTRRVDSPLHF.